Sequencing of this T cell receptor (beta chain) was carried out in a study of beta chain features in type 1 diabetes. About the study: Comparable age, gender and cell yields were observed in patients relative to healthy donors. Notes on the study in general: Patients with type 1 diabetes carried fewer insertions and had more deletions at their VDJ junctions. Among patients with Type 1 diabetes, TCRB CDR3s were moderately but significantly shorter in every one of the four CD4+ subsets.

The V end lost 3 bases, the J end lost 0 bases, and 6 bases lay between the germline ends. Germline-derived CDR1 and CDR2 are SGDLS and YYNGEE. The CDR3 runs 13 residues. Based on CD45RO/CCR7/CD25/CD127/CD95/CD27, CD4+ regulatory, stem cell-like memory, naive and central memory cells were sorted. All of the isolated RNA was reverse transcribed, so expressed TCRB transcripts were sequenced. For naive, central memory and regulatory T cell samples, reads averaged around 3.8 million. TCRdb's table, derived via immunoSEQ multiplex PCR, lists solely in-frame clones and lacks some. The table lists approximately 120,000 clones, 15% to 20% of them singletons, with 2.6% in the top ten. In regard to this clone: Its antigen is as yet unknown.

The TCR originated in a man younger than 30 with type 1 diabetes. Material: central memory CD4+ T cells from blood. V and J are TRBV9 and TRBJ1-1; D remains ambiguous. CDR3 sequence: CASSGHLNTEAFF. DNA of the CDR3: TGTGCCAGCAGCGGACACCTGAACACTGAAGCTTTCTTT.